This entry lists 31 T cell receptor beta chains sequenced from one sample in a study of shared clonotypes between healthy human individuals. Produced via immunoSEQ multiplex PCR; TCRdb's table is partial and in-frame only. The table has some 2,400,000 clones, nearly 97% seen once. Sequences were obtained from naive CD4+ T cells sorted from blood. Indicated subset: CD45RA+ positively selected. Receptors were obtained from a man younger than 35 in good health.

The chain uses TRBV5-1 and TRBJ2-1; D is undetermined. From germline, CDR1 is SGHRS and CDR2 YFSETQ. The CDR3 loop spans 14 amino acids. V was shortened by 1 base and J by 6 bases, with 11 bases between the two germline ends. The CDR3 DNA reads as TGCGCCAGCAGCTTGTATGATACGAGCAATGAGCAGTTCTTC. It specifies CASSLYDTSNEQFF.

This clone was observed a single time. The chain is built from TRBV5-1 and TRBJ2-1, with TRBD1 as a possible D gene (6 bases). The CDR3 has 16 amino acids. The V and J ends lost 6 bases and 3 bases respectively, with 19 bases between them. Germline assignment: CDR1 SGHRS and CDR2 YFSETQ. In DNA, the CDR3 is TGCGCCAGCACCCCCACTTCTGAACAGGGCTACAATGAGCAGTTCTTC. It translates to CASTPTSEQGYNEQFF. The entire variable domain, with the rest obtained from reference TRBV5-1 and TRBJ2-1, is as follows: KAGVTQTPRYLIKTRGQQVTLSCSPISGHRSVSWYQQTPGQGLQFLFEYFSETQRNKGNFPGRFSGRQFSNSRSEMNVSTLELGDSALYLCASTPTSEQGYNEQFFGPGTRLTVL.

This chain links TRBV14 with TRBJ2-1; D is unclear. Germline-derived CDR1 and CDR2 are SGHDN and FVKESK. This CDR3 has 13 amino acids. V dropped 0 bases and J dropped 10 bases, with 10 bases sitting between them. This CDR3 reads CASSQDYQQEQFF. The CDR3, as DNA: TGTGCCAGCAGCCAAGACTATCAACAGGAGCAGTTCTTC.

This clone was seen only once. The rearrangement uses TRBV18 and TRBJ2-2; D call uncertain. The CDR3 length is 13 residues. Germline V CDR1 and CDR2: KGHSH, LQKENI. V shed 5 bases and J shed 7 bases, with 11 bases lying between them. CDR3 residues: CASSNVEDGELFF. As DNA, the CDR3 is TGTGCCAGCTCAAACGTTGAGGACGGGGAGCTGTTTTTT.

About this clone: The junction departs from the called germline gene at one end, perhaps through a read error. The genes are TRBV5-6 and TRBJ2-2, with 9 nucleotides matching TRBD1. The V gene's germline CDR1 is SGHDT and CDR2 YYEEEE. The CDR3 sequence is 15 residues long. CDR3 sequence (DNA): TGTGCCAGCAGCCCCGGGACAGGGAACGCCGGGGAGCTGTTTTTT. Translated, it gives CASSPGTGNAGELFF.

The chain employs TRBV2 and TRBJ1-2; D ambiguous. V lost 6 bases, J lost 5 bases, and 22 bases lay in between. Germline lookup yields CDR1 SNHLY and CDR2 FYNNEI. The length of the CDR3 is 16 residues. The CDR3 bases are TGTGCCAGCAGACCCCAAGCGTCGGGTCTGACTTATGGCTACACCTTC. Residues: CASRPQASGLTYGYTF.

This chain uses TRBV29-1 with TRBJ1-5; 8 nucleotides align to TRBD1. Unmatched junction bases numbered 5, after V lost 7 bases and J lost 3 bases. CDR3 length: 13 amino acids. CDR1 is SQVTM and CDR2 is ANQGSEA in the germline V gene. This CDR3 is CSAETGDNQPQHF. As DNA, the CDR3 is TGCAGCGCGGAGACAGGGGACAATCAGCCCCAGCATTTT.

The chain combines TRBV11-2 with TRBJ1-1; 7 bases align to TRBD1. With V trimmed by 10 bases and J by 3 bases, 14 bases remained unmatched. Germline CDR1 reads SGHAT; CDR2 reads FQNNGV. The CDR3 consists of 15 residues. The CDR3 region has the DNA TGTGCCACCACTCAGGGGGTTCAGGGACACACTGAAGCTTTCTTT. Protein: CATTQGVQGHTEAFF.

The chain links TRBV5-1 to TRBJ2-2, with 7 bases lining up with TRBD2. V lost 0 bases to trimming and J lost 5 bases; unmatched junction nucleotides: 4. There are 15 residues in the CDR3. In germline, CDR1 is SGHRS, CDR2 YFSETQ. CDR3 loop: CASSLVLAVTGELFF. As DNA, the CDR3 is TGCGCCAGCAGCTTGGTGCTAGCGGTAACCGGGGAGCTGTTTTTT. The full variable domain, completed using reference TRBV5-1 and TRBJ2-2, is KAGVTQTPRYLIKTRGQQVTLSCSPISGHRSVSWYQQTPGQGLQFLFEYFSETQRNKGNFPGRFSGRQFSNSRSEMNVSTLELGDSALYLCASSLVLAVTGELFFGEGSRLTVL.

J is TRBJ2-5 and V is TRBV25-1, with 8 bases fitting TRBD1. CDR3 length: 14 residues. The germline gives CDR1 MGHDK, CDR2 SYGVNS. Losses at the gene ends were 3 bases for V and 5 bases for J; bases not matched to a gene: 5. DNA for the CDR3: TGTGCCAGCAGTGAGGGACAGGTCATGGAGACCCAGTACTTC. Protein product: CASSEGQVMETQYF.

This CDR3 reads CASSYLKGVKNSPLHF. The CDR3 DNA reads as TGTGCCAGCAGTTACCTAAAGGGGGTTAAAAATTCACCCCTCCACTTT. The rearrangement links TRBV6-5 to TRBJ1-6; possibly TRBD1 for D (6 bases). V was shortened by 2 bases and J by 7 bases, with 15 bases between the two germline ends. The germline V gene encodes CDR1 MNHEY and CDR2 SVGAGI. There are 16 residues in the CDR3.

The J gene is TRBJ1-1, the V gene TRBV7-2, with D unresolved. Trimming stripped 1 base from V and 2 bases from J, with 11 bases between. CDR1 and CDR2 (germline): SGHTA, FQGNSA. This CDR3 is 15 amino acids long. The CDR3 sequence: CASSLDGGRNTEAFF. In nucleotides, the CDR3 is TGTGCCAGCAGCTTAGATGGAGGGCGCAACACTGAAGCTTTCTTT.

This chain connects TRBV18 to TRBJ2-3; D is uncertain. The CDR3 spans 14 residues. V was cut by 0 bases and J by 6 bases, with 10 bases left in between. The germline V gene has CDR1 KGHSH and CDR2 LQKENI. CDR3 sequence: CASSPPALADTQYF. CDR3 sequence (DNA): TGTGCCAGCTCACCACCGGCGCTCGCCGATACGCAGTATTTT.

A remark on this clone: This same CDR3 is encoded by further DNA sequences in the sample. The chain couples TRBV5-1 to TRBJ1-5, with D perhaps matching TRBD1 (5 bases). The V gene lost 1 base and the J gene lost 0 bases, with 8 bases spanning the gap. Germline V gene data show CDR1 as SGHRS and CDR2 as YFSETQ. CDR3 length: 15 amino acids. CDR3 protein: CASSLIGDSNQPQHF. CDR3 DNA sequence: TGCGCCAGCAGCTTGATAGGGGATAGCAATCAGCCCCAGCATTTT.

The chain uses TRBV19 and TRBJ1-5; D is ambiguous. CDR1 and CDR2 from the germline V gene are LNHDA and SQIVND (reference sequence). V was shortened by 9 bases and J by 3 bases, with 18 bases between the two germline ends. The CDR3 is 15 amino acids. The CDR3 nucleotides are TGTGCCAGCCGGACTGCGAATGGAGACAATCAGCCCCAGCATTTT. Its translation: CASRTANGDNQPQHF.

The chain has TRBV6-1 and TRBJ2-7; 9 nucleotides line up with TRBD1. This CDR3 is 16 amino acids long. Germline CDR1 is MNHNS and CDR2 is SASEGT. Trimming at V came to 2 bases and at J to 3 bases, leaving 8 bases not matched to a gene. Here the CDR3 DNA reads TGTGCCAGCAGTGAATGGGGACAGGGATCGCGCTACGAGCAGTACTTC. Its protein is CASSEWGQGSRYEQYF.

The chain recombines TRBV19 with TRBJ1-2; D is ambiguous. V was trimmed by 7 bases and J by 6 bases, leaving 9 bases between them. Germline loops: CDR1 LNHDA, CDR2 SQIVND (reference sequence). The length of the CDR3 is 11 residues. CDR3 amino acids: CASTLGDGYTF. The CDR3 coding sequence is TGTGCCAGTACTCTCGGCGATGGCTACACCTTC.

The gene calls are TRBV28 and TRBJ1-2; tentatively, D is TRBD1 (6 bases). This CDR3 contains 16 residues. Germline CDR1 MDHEN, CDR2 SYDVKM. V was cut by 1 base and J by 8 bases, with 20 bases left in between. CDR3 DNA: TGTGCCAGCAGTTTATCTGGACGGGACATCCTAGGGGGCTACACCTTC. This sequence encodes CASSLSGRDILGGYTF.

This rearrangement joins TRBV7-6 to TRBJ2-5; possibly TRBD2 for D (6 bases). The V gene's germline CDR1 is SGHVS and CDR2 FNYEAQ. The CDR3 loop spans 17 amino acids. V dropped 4 bases and J dropped 7 bases, with 25 bases sitting between them. This CDR3 reads CASSSGVGDRERGTQYF. DNA for the CDR3: TGTGCCAGCAGCTCGGGGGTGGGAGACAGAGAAAGAGGGACCCAGTACTTC.

CDR3 DNA: TGTGCCAGCAGCTTAAGGACTAGTGGCACCGGGGAGCTGTTTTTT. This translates into CASSLRTSGTGELFF. The chain joins TRBV7-2 to TRBJ2-2, with 7 bases identical to TRBD2. V shed 2 bases, J shed 4 bases, and the junction held 4 bases outside the gene matches. In germline, CDR1 is SGHTA, CDR2 FQGNSA. CDR3 length equals 15 residues. Complete variable domain (other parts from reference TRBV7-2 and TRBJ2-2): GAGVSQSPSNKVTEKGKDVELRCDPISGHTALYWYRQSLGQGLEFLIYFQGNSAPDKSGLPSDRFSAERTGGSVSTLTIQRTQQEDSAVYLCASSLRTSGTGELFFGEGSRLTVL.

The CDR3 region is CASSPRDGSPLHF. The CDR3 nucleotides are TGTGCCAGCAGTCCTCGCGACGGTTCACCCCTCCACTTT. The V gene is TRBV6-5, the J gene TRBJ1-6; no clear D. The ends were cut back, 5 bases at V and 9 bases at J, with 11 bases in the middle. Germline lookup yields CDR1 MNHEY and CDR2 SVGAGI. This CDR3 is 13 amino acids long.

The chain recombines TRBV9 with TRBJ2-1; 10 bases are a match to TRBD2. The CDR3 totals 17 residues. CDR1 and CDR2 (germline): SGDLS, YYNGEE. Trimming at V came to 0 bases and at J to 0 bases, leaving 3 bases not matched to a gene. Written as DNA, the CDR3 is TGTGCCAGCAGCGTAGTTTCTAGCGGGGGCTCCTACAATGAGCAGTTCTTC. Its protein is CASSVVSSGGSYNEQFF.

The V gene is TRBV6-5, the J gene TRBJ1-1; perhaps TRBD1 as D (5 bases). Germline assignment: CDR1 MNHEY and CDR2 SVGAGI. The V and J ends lost 0 bases and 10 bases respectively, with 15 bases between them. This CDR3 region has 14 residues. The CDR3 protein is CASSYSAGPKRAFF. Here the CDR3 DNA reads TGTGCCAGCAGTTACTCAGCAGGGCCAAAGAGAGCTTTCTTT.

CDR3 DNA: TGTGCCAGCAGAAATCCCCTTGGGACAGGTCTTCAGCCCCAGCATTTT. Its protein product is CASRNPLGTGLQPQHF. This rearrangement joins TRBV21-1 to TRBJ1-5; TRBD1, the table's D call, lacks a check against the DNA. TRBV21-1 is an annotated pseudogene. The CDR3 has 16 residues.

The chain combines TRBV2 with TRBJ2-2; 8 positions match TRBD2. V shed 5 bases and J 6 bases; nucleotides not matched to a gene: 8. The CDR3 has 15 residues. Germline V lookup: CDR1 SNHLY, CDR2 FYNNEI. The CDR3 DNA sequence: TGTGCCAGCAGTTCTCGAGCGGGGGATCCCGGGGAGCTGTTTTTT. Its protein product is CASSSRAGDPGELFF.

The chain carries TRBV27 and TRBJ2-7; possibly TRBD1 for D (5 bases). This CDR3 has 15 residues. Germline V gene sequence: CDR1 MNHEY, CDR2 SMNVEV (reference sequence). V dropped 6 bases and J dropped 3 bases, with 18 bases sitting between them. This chain's CDR3 is CASSPRGAGLYEQYF. The CDR3 DNA sequence: TGTGCCAGCAGCCCAAGGGGCGCCGGGCTCTACGAGCAGTACTTC.

This clone was detected once. J is TRBJ2-7 and V is TRBV11-1, with 7 bases matching TRBD1. V shed 2 bases and J 6 bases; nucleotides not matched to a gene: 7. There are 14 residues in the CDR3. From germline, CDR1 is SGHAT and CDR2 FQDESV (reference sequence). The CDR3 loop is CASSLSWDSIEQYF. DNA for the CDR3: TGTGCCAGCAGCTTATCGTGGGACAGCATCGAGCAGTACTTC.

This chain joins TRBV11-3 and TRBJ2-2; possibly TRBD2 for D (5 bases). Trimming took 3 bases from V and 8 from J, leaving 7 bases between them. CDR3 length: 12 residues. Germline lookup yields CDR1 SGHNT and CDR2 YENEEA. CDR3 residues: CASSFGEGELFF. The CDR3 nucleotides read TGTGCCAGCAGCTTCGGGGAAGGGGAGCTGTTTTTT. The whole variable domain, filled in from reference TRBV11-3 and TRBJ2-2, reads EAGVVQSPRYKIIEKKQPVAFWCNPISGHNTLYWYLQNLGQGPELLIRYENEEAVDDSQLPKDRFSAERLKGVDSTLKIQPAELGDSAVYLCASSFGEGELFFGEGSRLTVL.

This clone was counted a few times. This chain uses TRBV18 with TRBJ1-5; D is possibly TRBD1 (5 bases). V lost 3 bases, J lost 3 bases, and 9 bases lay in between. The CDR3 has 14 amino acids. Germline V gene data show CDR1 as KGHSH and CDR2 as LQKENI. The CDR3: CASSPDINNQPQHF. The CDR3 coding sequence is TGTGCCAGCTCACCGGACATTAACAATCAGCCCCAGCATTTT. Drawing the rest from reference TRBV18 and TRBJ1-5, the complete variable domain is NAGVMQNPRHLVRRRGQEARLRCSPMKGHSHVYWYRQLPEEGLKFMVYLQKENIIDESGMPKERFSAEFPKEGPSILRIQQVVRGDSAAYFCASSPDINNQPQHFGDGTRLSIL.

The V and J genes are TRBV7-2 and TRBJ2-2; D is uncertain. Germline V gene data show CDR1 as SGHTA and CDR2 as FQGNSA. V lost 0 bases, J lost 4 bases, and 12 bases lay in between. This CDR3 has 16 amino acids. CDR3: CASSLATWASTGELFF. In nucleotides, the CDR3 is TGTGCCAGCAGCTTAGCGACATGGGCGAGCACCGGGGAGCTGTTTTTT.

Remarks on this clone: Other DNA sequences of this sample code for an identical CDR3. The chain carries TRBV9 and TRBJ1-1; 10 bases match TRBD1. CDR3 size: 14 residues. J was trimmed by 1 base and V by 3 bases; bases with no gene match: 0. From germline, CDR1 is SGDLS and CDR2 YYNGEE. The CDR3 loop is CASSGQGANTEAFF. The CDR3 bases are TGTGCCAGCAGCGGACAGGGGGCGAACACTGAAGCTTTCTTT.